The clone carrying this T cell receptor beta chain was picked up a small number of times. V was pared by 4 bases and J by 1 base, with 14 bases between. The CDR3 is made up of 15 amino acids. Germline-derived CDR1 and CDR2 are SGHRS and YFSETQ. TCRdb passed the 5' RACE reads through MiXCR, listing each CDR3 protein once. This sample has a few hundred thousand distinct CDR3 sequences, with about 6.9% found just once. This sample was taken from a study of T cells after yellow fever vaccination. This sample comprised PBMCs, obtained about 41 days after the first yellow fever vaccination. This rearrangement joins TRBV5-1 to TRBJ1-1; D unclear. The receptor was derived from a man younger than 35 who received the YFV17D yellow fever vaccine. The CDR3 bases are TGCGCCAGCAGCGCCGGACTTCTATCGAACACTGAAGCTTTCTTT. Translation: CASSAGLLSNTEAFF.